The 14 T cell receptor beta chains reported below all come from one sample, sequenced in a study of cytomegalovirus exposure and HLA in healthy donors. It was with 60 Vbeta and 13 Jbeta primers that the PCR ran. Profiled with immunoSEQ multiplex PCR; TCRdb holds only in-frame clones, not every one. The profile shows approximately 300,000 clones, almost 85% of them singletons. The sequencing sample was made of PBMCs. Every receptor here comes from a woman aged 40 to 50 in good health and CMV-seropositive.

The chain employs TRBV4-3 and TRBJ2-1, with 14 bases identical to TRBD2. The CDR3 is made up of 18 amino acids. The J segment lost 0 bases and the V segment lost 1 base, leaving 2 bases of the junction unmatched. Per germline, CDR1 LGHNA and CDR2 YSLEER. CDR3 protein: CASSQGLAGGSSYNEQFF. Here the CDR3 DNA reads TGCGCCAGCAGCCAAGGACTAGCGGGAGGGAGCTCCTACAATGAGCAGTTCTTC.

The genes are TRBV19 and TRBJ1-1, with D perhaps TRBD1 (5 bases). V was shortened by 4 bases and J by 4 bases, with 19 bases between the two germline ends. The CDR3 is made up of 16 amino acids. Germline assignment: CDR1 LNHDA and CDR2 SQIVND (reference sequence). This CDR3 reads CASSRPGVGLGTEAFF. For the CDR3, the DNA is TGTGCCAGTAGTAGGCCGGGGGTGGGCTTAGGCACTGAAGCTTTCTTT.

V is TRBV6-5 and J is TRBJ2-3; TRBD2 matches 7 bases. The V gene's germline CDR1 is MNHEY and CDR2 SVGAGI. The CDR3 runs to 15 residues. V shed 8 bases, J shed 4 bases, and the junction held 12 bases outside the gene matches. The chain's CDR3 is CASRRGEAVADTQYF. CDR3 nucleotide sequence: TGTGCCAGCCGCCGGGGGGAGGCGGTGGCAGATACGCAGTATTTT.

This clone appeared a few times. CDR3 sequence reads: CASSLGTSGIDEQFF. CDR3 bases: TGTGCCAGTAGTCTGGGGACTAGCGGGATCGATGAGCAGTTCTTC. This chain uses TRBV19 with TRBJ2-1; 13 bases align to TRBD2. There are 15 residues in the CDR3. CDR1 and CDR2 (germline): LNHDA, SQIVND (reference sequence). The V segment lost 5 bases and the J segment 8 bases; nucleotides outside the gene matches: 6.

This chain connects TRBV2 to TRBJ2-3; the match to TRBD1 covers 7 bases. This CDR3 is 15 amino acids long. Trimming removed 6 bases from V and 5 bases from J; junction bases left unmatched: 11. Germline CDR1 SNHLY, CDR2 FYNNEI. The CDR3 DNA is TGTGCCAGCAGAGTTCACCGGGACAGCCTAGATACGCAGTATTTT. Translation: CASRVHRDSLDTQYF.

V gene TRBV19 combines with J gene TRBJ2-3, with 16 bases matching TRBD2. Germline V CDR1 and CDR2: LNHDA, SQIVND (reference sequence). The CDR3 sequence is 18 residues long. Trimming cost V 5 bases and J 5 bases; bases outside gene matches: 10. CDR3 sequence: CASSLEGTSGRGVDTQYF. The CDR3 DNA sequence: TGTGCCAGTAGTCTCGAAGGGACTAGCGGGAGGGGTGTAGATACGCAGTATTTT. The full variable domain, rest sourced from reference TRBV19 and TRBJ2-3, is DGGITQSPKYLFRKEGQNVTLSCEQNLNHDAMYWYRQDPGQGLRLIYYSQIVNDFQKGDIAEGYSVSREKKESFPLTVTSAQKNPTAFYLCASSLEGTSGRGVDTQYFGPGTRLTVL.

This clone has just a few counts. J is TRBJ1-5 and V is TRBV2; possible D gene TRBD1, 5 bases. This CDR3 spans 13 amino acids. The germline gives CDR1 SNHLY, CDR2 FYNNEI. V gave up 5 bases and J gave up 9 bases, with 14 bases separating them. The CDR3 reads CASSNDSPWPQHF. The CDR3 bases are TGTGCCAGCAGTAATGACAGTCCTTGGCCCCAGCATTTT.

The CDR3 protein is CASSLGYYEQYF. The CDR3 DNA reads TGTGCCAGCAGCTTAGGCTACTACGAGCAGTACTTC. The V call is TRBV7-9, the J call TRBJ2-7; D unclear. The CDR3 length is 12 residues. With 1 base removed from V and 3 bases from J, the gap between germline ends came to 4 bases. Per germline, CDR1 SEHNR and CDR2 FQNEAQ (reference sequence).

The chain is built from TRBV28 and TRBJ2-7; no definite D call. CDR3 length equals 11 residues. V was pared by 4 bases and J by 3 bases, with 4 bases between. The germline CDR1 and CDR2 sequences are MDHEN and SYDVKM. CDR3 coding DNA: TGTGCCAGCAGTTCCTTCTACGAGCAGTACTTC. It yields the protein CASSSFYEQYF. Supplemented by reference TRBV28 and TRBJ2-7, the full variable domain reads DVKVTQSSRYLVKRTGEKVFLECVQDMDHENMFWYRQDPGLGLRLIYFSYDVKMKEKGDIPEGYSVSREKKERFSLILESASTNQTSMYLCASSSFYEQYFGPGTRLTVT.

This sequence joins TRBV5-1 and TRBJ2-1, with 11 bases identical to TRBD2. Losses at the gene ends were 1 base for V and 7 bases for J; bases not matched to a gene: 7. The V gene's germline CDR1 is SGHRS and CDR2 YFSETQ. CDR3 length: 16 residues. The CDR3 DNA reads TGCGCCAGCAGCTTGATAGCGGGAGGGGCTTCGAATGAGCAGTTCTTC. Amino acids: CASSLIAGGASNEQFF.

The rearrangement links TRBV7-6 to TRBJ2-3; the D is unclear. Germline V gene lookup returns CDR1 SGHVS and CDR2 FNYEAQ. V was cut by 1 base and J by 6 bases, with 8 bases left in between. The CDR3 has 13 amino acids. The CDR3 DNA reads as TGTGCCAGCAGCTTAGATCGTTTTGATACGCAGTATTTT. Translated, it gives CASSLDRFDTQYF. Full variable domain (rest looked up from reference TRBV7-6 and TRBJ2-3): GAGVSQSPRYKVTKRGQDVALRCDPISGHVSLYWYRQALGQGPEFLTYFNYEAQQDKSGLPNDRFSAERPEGSISTLTIQRTEQRDSAMYRCASSLDRFDTQYFGPGTRLTVL.

The chain joins TRBV28 to TRBJ2-6; D not resolved. The germline V and J ends were trimmed by 6 bases and 0 bases, with 9 bases remaining between them. This CDR3 region has 15 residues. Germline CDR1 and CDR2: MDHEN and SYDVKM. The chain's CDR3 is CASSPVLSGANVLTF. The CDR3 DNA follows: TGTGCCAGCAGCCCTGTCCTCTCTGGGGCCAACGTCCTGACTTTC.

The chain carries TRBV7-2 and TRBJ2-2, with TRBD2 matching over 8 bases. Looked up from germline, CDR1 is SGHTA and CDR2 is FQGNSA. The CDR3 runs 18 residues. The V segment lost 4 bases and the J segment 4 bases; nucleotides outside the gene matches: 14. CDR3 bases: TGTGCCAGCAGCTCCCGGGATAGCGGGGCAGTGGTCACCGGGGAGCTGTTTTTT. This codes for CASSSRDSGAVVTGELFF. The whole variable domain, remainder taken from reference TRBV7-2 and TRBJ2-2, is GAGVSQSPSNKVTEKGKDVELRCDPISGHTALYWYRQSLGQGLEFLIYFQGNSAPDKSGLPSDRFSAERTGGSVSTLTIQRTQQEDSAVYLCASSSRDSGAVVTGELFFGEGSRLTVL.

The CDR3 coding sequence is TGTGCCAGTAGCGATTGGTCCCCGGTCACCGGGGAGCTGTTTTTT. Translated: CASSDWSPVTGELFF. This sequence joins TRBV19 and TRBJ2-2; D gene unclear. CDR1 LNHDA and CDR2 SQIVND come from the germline V gene (reference sequence). CDR3 length equals 15 residues. The V and J ends lost 6 bases and 4 bases respectively, with 15 bases between them. Together with reference TRBV19 and TRBJ2-2, the CDR3 gives the full variable domain: DGGITQSPKYLFRKEGQNVTLSCEQNLNHDAMYWYRQDPGQGLRLIYYSQIVNDFQKGDIAEGYSVSREKKESFPLTVTSAQKNPTAFYLCASSDWSPVTGELFFGEGSRLTVL.